Sequencing of this TCR beta chain was carried out in a study of blood T cells in healthy people across ages. Findings and caveats of the study: Naive CD4+ cells and diversity were both higher in long-lived donors than in aged donors. With age, beta diversity per million T cells declined roughly linearly, significantly by approximately 40.

This clonotype was seen only once. No antigen is known for it. The authors ran a second PCR of roughly 6 to 12 cycles using a sample-barcoded 5' primer and a J-beta primer mix. Carrying 12 random nucleotides, a template-switch adaptor labeled each individual cDNA molecule. All samples gave at least 2.5 million CDR3-containing paired-end reads. MiXCR, run by TCRdb on the 5' RACE reads, gives a single entry per CDR3 protein. The sample has hundreds of thousands of distinct CDR3 sequences, around 48% seen once. Sequencing input: blood. The TCR comes from a young man in good health.

The CDR3 DNA is TGCAGTGCTAGTAATACAAGGGAAGCGACCCTCGGCTACGAGCAGTACTTC. Translating it yields CSASNTREATLGYEQYF. This chain links TRBV20-1 with TRBJ2-7; no clear D. This CDR3 region has 17 residues. Germline loops: CDR1 DFQATT, CDR2 SNEGSKA (reference sequence). The V gene lost 3 bases and the J gene lost 3 bases, with 24 bases spanning the gap.